This TCR beta chain was sequenced for a study of blood T cell dynamics during melanoma immunotherapy. Overall study context: Patients with metastatic melanoma got pembrolizumab or nivolumab-ipilimumab as first-line care. Study findings and constraints: Disease-control patients' PBMC repertoires became either more clonal or more diverse at W3.

For this clone: Its cognate antigen is unknown.

Time point specified: pre-treatment baseline. At 12 weeks after first infusion, RECIST 1.1 defined response for most patients. Patients had no prior systemic cancer treatment, immunosuppressants or other active cancers. The data were produced by immunoSEQ multiplex PCR, yet TCRdb's version contains in-frame clones alone and is incomplete. The data contain fewer than 20,000 clones, 80% to 95% of them singletons. The origin of this receptor is a human donor with melanoma. Specimen: blood, collected from a patient treated with checkpoint blockade.

Here the CDR3 DNA reads TGCGCCAGTCATCTAGCGGGAGCCTACAATGAGCAGTTCTTC. Amino acid sequence: CASHLAGAYNEQFF. This sequence joins TRBV5-1 and TRBJ2-1; TRBD2 matches 10 bases. V dropped 8 bases and J dropped 2; count of bases not matched to a gene: 4. The CDR3 runs 14 residues. Germline-derived CDR1 and CDR2 are SGHRS and YFSETQ.